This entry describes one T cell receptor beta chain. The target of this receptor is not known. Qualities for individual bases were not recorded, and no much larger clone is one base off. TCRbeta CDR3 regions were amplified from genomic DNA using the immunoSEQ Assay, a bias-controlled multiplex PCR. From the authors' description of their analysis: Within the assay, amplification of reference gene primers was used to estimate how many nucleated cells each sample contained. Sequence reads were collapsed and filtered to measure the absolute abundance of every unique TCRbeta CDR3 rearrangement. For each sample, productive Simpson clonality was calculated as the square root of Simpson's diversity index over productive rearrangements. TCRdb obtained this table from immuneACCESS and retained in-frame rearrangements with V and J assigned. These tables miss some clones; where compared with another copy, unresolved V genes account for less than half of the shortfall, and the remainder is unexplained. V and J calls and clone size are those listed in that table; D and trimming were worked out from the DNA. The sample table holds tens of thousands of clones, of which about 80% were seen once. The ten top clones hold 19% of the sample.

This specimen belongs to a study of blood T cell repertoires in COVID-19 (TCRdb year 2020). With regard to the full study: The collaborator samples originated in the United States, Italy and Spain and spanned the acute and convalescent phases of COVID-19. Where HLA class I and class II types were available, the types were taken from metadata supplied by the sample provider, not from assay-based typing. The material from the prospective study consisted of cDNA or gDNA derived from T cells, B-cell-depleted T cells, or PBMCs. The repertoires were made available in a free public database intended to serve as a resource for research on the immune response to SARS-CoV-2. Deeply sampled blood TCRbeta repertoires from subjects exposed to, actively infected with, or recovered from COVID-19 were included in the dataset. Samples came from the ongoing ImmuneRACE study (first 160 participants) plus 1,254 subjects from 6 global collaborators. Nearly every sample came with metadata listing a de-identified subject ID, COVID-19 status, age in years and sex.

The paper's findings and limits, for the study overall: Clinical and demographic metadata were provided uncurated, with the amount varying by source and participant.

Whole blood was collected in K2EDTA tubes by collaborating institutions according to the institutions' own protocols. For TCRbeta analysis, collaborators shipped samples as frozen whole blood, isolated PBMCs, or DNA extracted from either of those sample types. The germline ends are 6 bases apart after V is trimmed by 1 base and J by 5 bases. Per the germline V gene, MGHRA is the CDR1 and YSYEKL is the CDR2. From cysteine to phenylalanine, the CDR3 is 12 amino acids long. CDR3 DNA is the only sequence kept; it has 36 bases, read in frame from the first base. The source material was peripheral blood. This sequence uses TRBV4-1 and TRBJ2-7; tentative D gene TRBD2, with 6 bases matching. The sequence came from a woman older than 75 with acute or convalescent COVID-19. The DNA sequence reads TGCGCCAGCAGCCAAGGCGGGGACGAGCAGTACTTC. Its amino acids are CASSQGGDEQYF.